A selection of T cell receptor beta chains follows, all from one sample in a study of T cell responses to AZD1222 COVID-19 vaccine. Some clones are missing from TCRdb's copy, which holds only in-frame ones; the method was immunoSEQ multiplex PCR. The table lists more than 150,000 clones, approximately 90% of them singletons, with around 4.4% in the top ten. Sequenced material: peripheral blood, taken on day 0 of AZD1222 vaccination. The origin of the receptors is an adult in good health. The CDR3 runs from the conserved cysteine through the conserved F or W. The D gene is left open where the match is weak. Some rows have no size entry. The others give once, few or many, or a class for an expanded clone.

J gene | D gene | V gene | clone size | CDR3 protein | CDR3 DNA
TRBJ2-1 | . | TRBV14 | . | CASSWTTFNEQFF | TGTGCCAGCAGCTGGACCACGTTCAATGAGCAGTTCTTC
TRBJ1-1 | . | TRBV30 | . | CAWIVNNGGTEAFF | TGTGCCTGGATAGTCAACAACGGGGGCACTGAAGCTTTCTTT
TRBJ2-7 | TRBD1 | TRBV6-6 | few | CASRPAGTGGEQYF | TGTGCCAGCAGACCTGCGGGGACAGGGGGCGAGCAGTACTTC
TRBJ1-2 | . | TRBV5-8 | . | CASSSEAGGYTF | TGTGCCAGCAGCTCGGAAGCGGGTGGCTACACCTTC
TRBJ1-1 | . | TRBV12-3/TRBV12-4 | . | CASSLLENTEAFF | TGTGCCAGCAGCCTCCTAGAGAACACTGAAGCTTTCTTT
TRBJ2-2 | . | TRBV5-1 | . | CASSLEGTVTGELFF | TGCGCCAGCAGCTTGGAAGGGACGGTCACCGGGGAGCTGTTTTTT
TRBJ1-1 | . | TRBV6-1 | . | CASSDPLGGAEAFF | TGTGCCAGCAGTGACCCACTAGGGGGAGCTGAAGCTTTCTTT
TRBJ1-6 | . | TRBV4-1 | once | CASSLPSSYNSPLHF | TGCGCCAGCAGCCTGCCGAGCTCCTATAATTCACCCCTCCACTTT
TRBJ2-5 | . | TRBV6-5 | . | CASIRGETQYF | TGTGCCAGCATCCGGGGGGAGACCCAGTACTTC
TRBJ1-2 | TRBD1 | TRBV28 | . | CASSLWETGTDDGYTF | TGTGCCAGCAGTTTATGGGAAACCGGGACAGATGATGGCTACACCTTC
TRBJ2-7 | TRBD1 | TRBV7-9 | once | CASSQTGTGFYEQYF | TGTGCCAGCAGTCAAACCGGGACAGGGTTCTACGAGCAGTACTTC
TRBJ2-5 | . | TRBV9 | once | CASSVGAGQETQYF | TGTGCCAGCAGCGTAGGGGCAGGTCAAGAGACCCAGTACTTC
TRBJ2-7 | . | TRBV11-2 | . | CASSLAEVYEQYF | TGTGCCAGCAGCTTAGCAGAGGTCTACGAGCAGTACTTC
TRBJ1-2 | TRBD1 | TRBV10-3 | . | CAISAPGQGDYGYTF | TGTGCCATCAGTGCCCCGGGACAGGGGGACTATGGCTACACCTTC
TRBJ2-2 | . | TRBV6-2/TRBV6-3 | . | CASSYLVGWNTGELFF | TGTGCCAGCAGTTACTTGGTAGGATGGAACACCGGGGAGCTGTTTTTT
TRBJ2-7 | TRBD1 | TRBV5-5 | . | CASTWTGSLGEQYF | TGTGCCAGCACTTGGACAGGTTCCTTGGGGGAGCAGTACTTC
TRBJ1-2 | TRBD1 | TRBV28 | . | CASAGTGGYGYTF | TGTGCCAGCGCCGGGACAGGGGGCTATGGCTACACCTTC
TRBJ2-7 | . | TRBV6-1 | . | CASSEAQGEITYEQYF | TGTGCCAGCAGTGAAGCGCAAGGGGAGATTACCTACGAGCAGTACTTC
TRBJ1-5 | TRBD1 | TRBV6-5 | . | CASSYKTGAGEPQHF | TGTGCCAGCAGTTACAAGACAGGGGCCGGAGAGCCCCAGCATTTT
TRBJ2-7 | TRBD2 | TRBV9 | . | CASSVGSGSYEQYF | TGTGCCAGCAGCGTAGGTAGCGGGAGCTACGAGCAGTACTTC
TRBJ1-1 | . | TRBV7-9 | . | CASTTGRGGTEAFF | TGTGCCAGCACAACTGGCAGGGGAGGCACTGAAGCTTTCTTT
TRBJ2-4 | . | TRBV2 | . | CASSTLREGQYF | TGTGCCAGCAGTACCCTCAGGGAAGGCCAGTACTTC
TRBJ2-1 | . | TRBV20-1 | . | CSASSLNNEQFF | TGCAGTGCTAGTAGCCTCAACAATGAGCAGTTCTTC
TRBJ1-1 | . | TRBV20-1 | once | CSASKGGTEAFF | TGCAGTGCTAGTAAGGGTGGCACTGAAGCTTTCTTT
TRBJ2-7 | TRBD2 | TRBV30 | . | CAWSVRLAGKPYEQYF | TGTGCCTGGAGTGTACGGCTAGCGGGAAAACCCTACGAGCAGTACTTC
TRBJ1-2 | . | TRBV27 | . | CASSLKAGFSDYGYTF | TGTGCCAGCAGTTTAAAGGCAGGCTTTAGTGACTATGGCTACACCTTC
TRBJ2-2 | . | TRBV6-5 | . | CASSYSTDQGELFF | TGTGCCAGCAGTTACTCGACGGACCAGGGGGAGCTGTTTTTT
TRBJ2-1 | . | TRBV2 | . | CASTPDYASSYNEQFF | TGTGCCAGCACTCCGGACTACGCGAGCTCCTACAATGAGCAGTTCTTC
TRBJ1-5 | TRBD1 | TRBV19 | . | CASNAGTGAAGNQPQHF | TGTGCCAGTAACGCCGGGACAGGGGCCGCGGGCAATCAGCCCCAGCATTTT
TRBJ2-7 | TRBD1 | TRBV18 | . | CASSLNRGDEQYF | TGTGCCAGCTCCCTCAACAGGGGAGACGAGCAGTACTTC
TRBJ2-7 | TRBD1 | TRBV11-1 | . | CASRKPGQTSYEQYF | TGTGCCAGCCGTAAGCCGGGACAGACCTCCTACGAGCAGTACTTC
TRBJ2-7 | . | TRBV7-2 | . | CASSLAGVGDEQYF | TGTGCCAGCAGCTTAGCGGGGGTAGGGGACGAGCAGTACTTC
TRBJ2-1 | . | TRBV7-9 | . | CASSLERAADSYNEQFF | TGTGCCAGCAGCTTAGAGAGGGCAGCCGATTCCTACAATGAGCAGTTCTTC
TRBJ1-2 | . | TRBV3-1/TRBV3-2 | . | CASSPLGVGYGYTF | TGTGCCAGCAGCCCGCTGGGGGTCGGCTATGGCTACACCTTC
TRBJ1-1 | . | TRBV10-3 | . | CATQPGQTNTEAFF | TGTGCCACCCAGCCAGGACAGACAAACACTGAAGCTTTCTTT
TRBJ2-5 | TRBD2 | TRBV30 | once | CAWSVVRGDQYF | TGTGCCTGGAGTGTAGTTCGGGGGGACCAGTACTTC
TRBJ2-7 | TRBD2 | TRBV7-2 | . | CASSLVASSGRGEQYF | TGTGCCAGCAGCTTAGTCGCGTCTAGCGGGAGGGGCGAGCAGTACTTC
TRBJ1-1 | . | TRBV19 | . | CASSILPHQGVAFF | TGTGCCAGTAGTATCCTTCCCCATCAAGGTGTAGCTTTCTTT
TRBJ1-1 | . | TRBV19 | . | CASSTLSANGEAFF | TGTGCCAGTAGTACCCTATCGGCTAACGGTGAAGCTTTCTTT